This is a list of T cell receptor beta chains from one sample in a study of cytomegalovirus exposure and HLA in healthy donors. Sequenced by immunoSEQ multiplex PCR; TCRdb stores in-frame clones only, minus some. The table lists more than 45,000 clones, with about a sixth in the top ten. The sequenced sample consisted of PBMCs. These receptors originate from a male donor in good health and CMV-seronegative. CDR3s include the opening cysteine and the closing phenylalanine or tryptophan. Each record gives: V gene, J gene, D gene, clone size, CDR3 protein, CDR3 DNA. The D gene is left open where the match is weak. The listing skips clone size in some rows; elsewhere it reads once, few, many or a size class.

TRBV6-5	TRBJ1-1	TRBD1	NA	CASSPSTGINTEAFF	TGTGCCAGCAGTCCCTCGACAGGGATTAACACTGAAGCTTTCTTT
TRBV4-1	TRBJ1-4	NA	NA	CASSQDLGDNEKLFF	TGCGCCAGCAGCCAAGATCTAGGGGATAATGAAAAACTGTTTTTT
TRBV15	TRBJ1-5	TRBD1	NA	CATSRGPDRGSNQPQHF	TGTGCCACCAGCAGAGGCCCTGACAGGGGGAGCAATCAGCCCCAGCATTTT
TRBV7-2	TRBJ1-1	TRBD1	NA	CASSWDRNTEAFF	TGTGCCAGCAGCTGGGACAGAAACACTGAAGCTTTCTTT
TRBV4-2	TRBJ2-7	NA	NA	CASSQVLTGVNYEQYF	TGTGCCAGCAGCCAGGTTCTGACGGGGGTGAACTACGAGCAGTACTTC
TRBV5-4	TRBJ2-7	NA	NA	CASSLDQGAYEQYF	TGTGCCAGCAGCTTGGACCAGGGCGCCTACGAGCAGTACTTC
TRBV7-6	TRBJ2-1	NA	NA	CASSASGGPSGSEQFF	TGTGCCAGCAGTGCCTCCGGGGGGCCCTCGGGGAGTGAGCAGTTCTTC
TRBV6-1	TRBJ2-3	TRBD2	NA	CASSGLAGGADTQYF	TGTGCCAGCAGTGGACTAGCGGGGGGCGCAGATACGCAGTATTTT
TRBV9	TRBJ1-5	NA	NA	CASSVGTNSNQPQHF	TGTGCCAGCAGCGTAGGAACAAATAGCAATCAGCCCCAGCATTTT
TRBV19	TRBJ1-6	NA	NA	CASTGAYNSPLHF	TGTGCCAGTACCGGGGCCTATAATTCACCCCTCCACTTT
TRBV6-4	TRBJ2-1	NA	large	CASSDSDNNEQFF	TGTGCCAGCAGTGACTCGGACAACAATGAGCAGTTCTTC
TRBV30	TRBJ2-1	TRBD1	NA	CAWSRGTGYAEQFF	TGTGCCTGGAGTCGGGGGACAGGGTACGCTGAGCAGTTCTTC
TRBV5-1	TRBJ1-1	NA	NA	CASSLGVGDGTEAFF	TGCGCCAGCAGCTTGGGGGTAGGGGATGGCACTGAAGCTTTCTTT
TRBV5-1	TRBJ1-2	NA	NA	CASSLGVGYTF	TGCGCCAGCAGCTTGGGCGTCGGCTACACCTTC
TRBV7-2	TRBJ2-5	NA	NA	CASSLGPYQETQYF	TGTGCCAGCAGCTTAGGGCCCTACCAAGAGACCCAGTACTTC
TRBV27	TRBJ1-1	TRBD1	NA	CASSSIPGQKNTEAFF	TGTGCCAGCAGTAGCATACCGGGACAGAAGAACACTGAAGCTTTCTTT
TRBV19	TRBJ1-1	TRBD1	NA	CASSTDRVNTEAFF	TGTGCCAGTAGTACTGACAGGGTGAACACTGAAGCTTTCTTT
TRBV30	TRBJ1-2	TRBD1	NA	CAWAQQGANYGYTF	TGTGCCTGGGCCCAACAGGGGGCTAACTATGGCTACACCTTC
TRBV18	TRBJ1-5	NA	NA	CASSPAGLVAQHF	TGTGCCAGCTCACCCGCGGGCCTAGTGGCCCAGCATTTT
TRBV4-2	TRBJ1-2	TRBD1	NA	CASSQGTGSGYTF	TGTGCCAGCAGCCAAGGGACAGGGTCAGGCTACACCTTC
TRBV6-4	TRBJ2-2	NA	NA	CASSEGATGELFF	TGTGCCAGCAGTGAGGGGGCCACCGGGGAGCTGTTTTTT
TRBV20-1	TRBJ2-7	NA	NA	CSARRLDEQYF	TGCAGTGCTAGAAGGCTAGACGAGCAGTACTTC
TRBV27	TRBJ1-6	NA	NA	CASSLTGLNSPLHF	TGTGCCAGCAGTCTAACAGGGCTGAATTCACCCCTCCACTTT
TRBV9	TRBJ2-7	NA	NA	CASSVDLGHSYEQYF	TGTGCCAGCAGCGTAGATTTGGGACACTCCTACGAGCAGTACTTC
TRBV7-9	TRBJ2-7	NA	NA	CASSLDRGRRYEQYF	TGTGCCAGCAGCTTAGATCGGGGAAGGCGGTACGAGCAGTACTTC
TRBV5-6	TRBJ2-3	NA	NA	CASSLFGPDTQYF	TGTGCCAGCAGCTTGTTTGGCCCAGATACGCAGTATTTT
TRBV6-8	TRBJ2-2	TRBD1	NA	CASSYLGTVRALTKNTGELFF	TGTGCCAGCAGTTACCTTGGGACAGTGAGAGCCCTAACAAAGAACACCGGGGAGCTGTTTTTT
TRBV19	TRBJ2-7	TRBD2	NA	CASRTSGVGFYEQYF	TGTGCCAGTAGAACCAGCGGGGTGGGGTTCTACGAGCAGTACTTC
TRBV4-3	TRBJ1-5	NA	NA	CASSQAINQPQHF	TGCGCCAGCAGCCAAGCTATAAATCAGCCCCAGCATTTT
TRBV15	TRBJ1-1	NA	NA	CATSRETEGNTEAFF	TGTGCCACCAGCCGTGAAACAGAAGGGAACACTGAAGCTTTCTTT
TRBV5-4	TRBJ2-7	NA	NA	CASSSTRSSYEQYF	TGTGCCAGCAGCTCCACTAGGAGCTCCTACGAGCAGTACTTC
TRBV6-6	TRBJ2-2	NA	NA	CASSYFTPHLTGELFF	TGTGCCAGCAGTTACTTTACGCCACATCTCACCGGGGAGCTGTTTTTT
TRBV18	TRBJ1-1	NA	NA	CASFPGTRGTEAFF	TGTGCCAGCTTTCCCGGGACAAGAGGTACTGAAGCTTTCTTT
TRBV30	TRBJ1-2	NA	NA	CAWGSAGGYGYTF	TGTGCCTGGGGCTCCGCCGGAGGGTATGGCTACACCTTC
TRBV19	TRBJ1-2	TRBD1	NA	CASSINRGRQGYGYTF	TGTGCCAGTAGTATTAATAGGGGGCGCCAGGGCTATGGCTACACCTTC
TRBV15	TRBJ1-1	NA	NA	CATSRPGPRQDTEAFF	TGTGCCACCAGCAGACCGGGACCTCGACAGGACACTGAAGCTTTCTTT
TRBV6-6	TRBJ1-6	TRBD1	NA	CASSSWTGDNSPLHF	TGTGCCAGCAGTTCTTGGACAGGAGATAATTCACCCCTCCACTTT
TRBV6-4	TRBJ2-3	NA	NA	CASSPGSKDTQYF	TGTGCCAGCAGTCCCGGGTCCAAAGATACGCAGTATTTT
TRBV9	TRBJ1-2	TRBD1	NA	CASSVIEGQGHGYTF	TGTGCCAGCAGCGTAATAGAAGGACAGGGTCATGGCTACACCTTC
TRBV4-3	TRBJ2-1	TRBD2	NA	CASSQDKELAGGRSYNEQFF	TGCGCCAGCAGCCAAGATAAAGAACTAGCGGGGGGCCGTTCCTACAATGAGCAGTTCTTC
TRBV7-9	TRBJ1-1	NA	NA	CASSLAEGLTEAFF	TGTGCCAGCAGCTTAGCGGAGGGGCTCACTGAAGCTTTCTTT
TRBV7-6	TRBJ1-1	TRBD1	NA	CASTPQGDGLLNTEAFF	TGTGCCAGCACCCCTCAGGGGGACGGCTTATTGAACACTGAAGCTTTCTTT
TRBV30	TRBJ2-7	TRBD1	NA	CAWSSSFTGERHEQYF	TGTGCCTGGAGTTCCAGCTTTACAGGGGAGAGGCACGAGCAGTACTTC
TRBV30	TRBJ2-1	TRBD1	NA	CAWSPPGQGSYNEQFF	TGTGCCTGGAGTCCACCGGGACAGGGCTCTTACAATGAGCAGTTCTTC
TRBV4-3	TRBJ1-2	TRBD1	NA	CASSQERIGTGLFFDGYTF	TGCGCCAGCAGCCAAGAACGAATTGGGACAGGGTTATTTTTCGATGGCTACACCTTC
TRBV28	TRBJ2-1	NA	NA	CASRPAGMDNEQFF	TGTGCCAGCAGACCAGCGGGTATGGACAATGAGCAGTTCTTC
TRBV5-4	TRBJ2-5	TRBD1	NA	CASSAVAGTGFGEQYF	TGTGCCAGCAGCGCCGTCGCCGGGACAGGGTTTGGAGAGCAGTACTTC
TRBV6-5	TRBJ1-5	NA	NA	CASGRQYSNQPQHF	TGTGCCAGCGGCAGGCAGTATAGCAATCAGCCCCAGCATTTT
TRBV6-5	TRBJ2-5	TRBD2	NA	CASSGLAGGQETQYF	TGTGCCAGCAGCGGACTAGCGGGGGGGCAGGAGACCCAGTACTTC
TRBV9	TRBJ2-1	TRBD2	NA	CASSPNSGGRYNEQFF	TGTGCCAGCAGCCCGAATAGCGGGGGACGATACAATGAGCAGTTCTTC
TRBV30	TRBJ2-3	TRBD1	NA	CAFAWGQGTDTQYF	TGTGCCTTCGCTTGGGGACAGGGGACAGATACGCAGTATTTT
TRBV5-4	TRBJ1-1	TRBD1	NA	CASSPPRQGAYINTEAFF	TGTGCCAGCAGCCCGCCCCGACAGGGGGCGTACATCAACACTGAAGCTTTCTTT
TRBV30	TRBJ2-3	TRBD1	NA	CAWRGGPDTQYF	TGTGCCTGGAGAGGGGGCCCAGATACGCAGTATTTT